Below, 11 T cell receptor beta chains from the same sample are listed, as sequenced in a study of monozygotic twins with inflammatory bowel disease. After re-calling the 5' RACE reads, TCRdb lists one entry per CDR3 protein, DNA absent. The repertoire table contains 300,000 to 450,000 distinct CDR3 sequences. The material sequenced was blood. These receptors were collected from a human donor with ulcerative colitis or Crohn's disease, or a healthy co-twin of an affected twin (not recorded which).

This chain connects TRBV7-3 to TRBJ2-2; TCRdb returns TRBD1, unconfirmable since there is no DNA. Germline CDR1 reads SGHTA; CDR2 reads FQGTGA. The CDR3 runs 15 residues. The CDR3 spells CASSLAGGVSGELFF.

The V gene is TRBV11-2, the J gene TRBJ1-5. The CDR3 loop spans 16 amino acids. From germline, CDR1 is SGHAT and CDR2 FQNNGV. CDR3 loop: CASSWGSGSNNQPQHF. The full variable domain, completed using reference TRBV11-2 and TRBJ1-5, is EAGVAQSPRYKIIEKRQSVAFWCNPISGHATLYWYQQILGQGPKLLIQFQNNGVVDDSQLPKDRFSAERLKGVDSTLKIQPAKLEDSAVYLCASSWGSGSNNQPQHFGDGTRLSIL.

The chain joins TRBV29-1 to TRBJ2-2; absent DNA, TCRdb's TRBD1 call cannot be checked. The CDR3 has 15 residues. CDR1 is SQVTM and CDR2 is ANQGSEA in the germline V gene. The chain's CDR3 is CSVPMTGGDTGELFF.

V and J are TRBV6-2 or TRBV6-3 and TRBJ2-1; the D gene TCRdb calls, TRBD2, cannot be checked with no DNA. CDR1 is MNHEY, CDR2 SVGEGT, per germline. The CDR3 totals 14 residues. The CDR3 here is CASSYLGTLDEQFF.

The CDR3 loop reads CASSPREQYEQYF. The J gene is TRBJ2-7, the V gene TRBV7-9; the TCRdb call, TRBD1, lacks DNA for checking. Germline CDR1 and CDR2: SEHNR and FQNEAQ (reference sequence). The CDR3 has 13 amino acids. Filled out from reference TRBV7-9 and TRBJ2-7, the complete variable domain reads DTGVSQNPRHKITKRGQNVTFRCDPISEHNRLYWYRQTLGQGPEFLTYFQNEAQLEKSRLLSDRFSAERPKGSFSTLEIQRTEQGDSAMYLCASSPREQYEQYFGPGTRLTVT.

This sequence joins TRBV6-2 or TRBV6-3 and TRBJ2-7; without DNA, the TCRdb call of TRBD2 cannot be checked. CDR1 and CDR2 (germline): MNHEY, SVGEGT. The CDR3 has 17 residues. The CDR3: CASSYPIPTSYSYEQYF.

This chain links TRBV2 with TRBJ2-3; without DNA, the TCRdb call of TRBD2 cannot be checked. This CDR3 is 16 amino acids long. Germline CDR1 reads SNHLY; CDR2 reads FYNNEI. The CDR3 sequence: CASYTLRAYHTDTQYF. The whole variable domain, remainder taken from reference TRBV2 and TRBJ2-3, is EPEVTQTPSHQVTQMGQEVILRCVPISNHLYFYWYRQILGQKVEFLVSFYNNEISEKSEIFDDQFSVERPDGSNFTLKIRSTKLEDSAMYFCASYTLRAYHTDTQYFGPGTRLTVL.

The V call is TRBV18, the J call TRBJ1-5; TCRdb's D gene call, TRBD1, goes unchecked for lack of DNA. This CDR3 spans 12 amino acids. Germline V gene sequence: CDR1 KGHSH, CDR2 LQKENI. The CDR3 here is CASSMGEQPQHF.

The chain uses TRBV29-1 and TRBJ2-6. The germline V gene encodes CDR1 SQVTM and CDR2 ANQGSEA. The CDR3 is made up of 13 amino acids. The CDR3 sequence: CSVERAGANVLTF.

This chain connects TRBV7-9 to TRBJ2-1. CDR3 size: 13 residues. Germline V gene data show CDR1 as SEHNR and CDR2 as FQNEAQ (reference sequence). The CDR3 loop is CASSRDIGNEQFF.

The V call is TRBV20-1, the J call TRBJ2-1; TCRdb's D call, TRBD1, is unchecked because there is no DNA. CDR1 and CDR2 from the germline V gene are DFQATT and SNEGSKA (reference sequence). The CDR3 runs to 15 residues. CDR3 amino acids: CSALHRGRSYNEQFF.